This T cell receptor beta chain was identified during a study of CD8 T cells in Susac syndrome. The CDR3 totals 13 residues. V lost 7 bases, J lost 0 bases, and 11 bases lay in between. CDR1 is SGHDT and CDR2 is YYEEEE in the germline V gene. Reverse transcription of roughly 0.45 to 1 ug RNA was carried out with random hexamers. In TCRdb, the immunoSEQ multiplex PCR reads were re-called with MiXCR into one record per CDR3 protein. The repertoire has 140,000 to 150,000 distinct CDR3 sequences, approximately 96% of them found once; the top ten carry about 0.08%. This TCR was sampled from a human donor with Susac syndrome. Sample: CD4+ T cells from PBMCs. This chain joins TRBV5-6 and TRBJ2-7; D not resolved. CDR3: CASGKFSSYEQYF. As DNA, the CDR3 is TGTGCCAGCGGGAAGTTCTCCTCCTACGAGCAGTACTTC.